This TCR beta chain was documented in a study of Ad26.COV2.S vaccination and SARS-CoV-2 variants. Findings and caveats of the study: Possible underestimation of total T cell responses by the TCR breadth and depth analyses was noted.

Assay: immunoSEQ multiplex PCR; the TCRdb copy retains only in-frame clones and omits some. The table includes about 350,000 clones, 80% to 90% detected once. With respect to this clone: Its antigen remains unknown.

The germline V gene encodes CDR1 MNHEY and CDR2 SVGAGI. This CDR3 spans 14 amino acids. V trimming: 7 bases; J trimming: 4 bases; junction bases outside the gene matches: 8. The sample's treatment: 19 received Ad26.COV2.S at low or high dose, single or two shots; about five received placebo; per-sample allocation not given. All samples were drawn on day 63, counting from the first vaccine or placebo injection. The V and J genes are TRBV6-5 and TRBJ2-7, with 9 bases identical to TRBD1. Material: peripheral blood, obtained in a trial of Ad26.COV2.S vaccine versus placebo. This clonotype was sampled from a person aged 18 to 59 who received the Ad26.COV2.S COVID-19 vaccine or a placebo. The CDR3 DNA reads as TGTGCCAGCACCCGCCGGGACAGGGATTACGAGCAGTACTTC. It codes for CASTRRDRDYEQYF.